Below, one T cell receptor (beta chain) is given with its context. Its antigen target is currently unknown. No base qualities exist here, and no much larger clone lies one base off it. This entry comes from a study of T cell responses to AZD1222 COVID-19 vaccine (dated by TCRdb to 2020 to 2022). Background on the whole study: AZD1222 recipients with second doses at about 4 weeks or about 12 weeks were pooled, because spike-specific TCR depth and breadth did not differ between schedules. TCR sequencing was performed for approximately 240 trial participants, of whom 200 to 220 were given two doses of AZD1222 and around 25 were given two doses of MenACWY control vaccine. Trial participants were enrolled into age subgroups of 18-55, 56-69 and 70-plus years, which contained 148, 28 and 57 TCR-sequenced participants, respectively.

Beyond this particular receptor, the publication reports: Only five to seven AZD1222 recipients were SARS-CoV-2 seropositive at baseline, limiting conclusions about previously exposed vaccinees. The 56-69-year group was small, and its depth increase did not reach significance, likely because of low power. No day 14 peak-response samples were available, so repertoires were characterized only after the peak T cell response. Reportedly, close to half of the unique spike-specific TCRs recognized epitopes lying outside the regions that are mutated in the B.1.351 and B.1.1.7 variants. Participants were mostly white British, with more females than males. The authors suggested clonal diversity may have been underestimated. CD4 TCRs associated with the vaccine covered the entire spike protein, and the dominant responses were in regions 160-218 and 743-854. After two AZD1222 doses, spike-specific TCR breadth and depth were significantly higher than at day 0 and than in MenACWY recipients.

The time point label, as the study defines it: baseline before first vaccination. Samples from vaccinated people were obtained from the UK trials COV001 and COV002, which included a single-blind randomized controlled phase 2/3 trial of AZD1222 (ChAdOx1 nCoV-19) in healthy adults. Trial participant PBMC samples were collected at day 0 and day 28 after the second dose for TCRbeta chain sequencing. From its cysteine to its phenylalanine, the CDR3 spans 15 amino acids. The only DNA kept is the CDR3, 45 bases in frame from the first base. CDR1 and CDR2 were assigned from the germline V gene as SGHRS and YFSETQ. The germline ends are 9 bases apart after V is trimmed by 0 bases and J by 2 bases. The CDR3 regions of human TCRbeta chains were analyzed by immunosequencing. In the authors' own workflow: TCRs in the repertoires were compared against a reference library of SARS-CoV-2-specific TCRs that had been generated with the MIRA antigen-specificity platform. Breadth meant the fraction of unique TCRs that were SARS-CoV-2-associated, whereas depth meant the fraction of total T cells that were SARS-CoV-2-associated. Using the MIRA data, each spike-specific TCR was assigned both to the spike region to which the TCR was reactive and to a CD4 or CD8 class. Log10-transformed breadth and depth values were compared by one-way ANOVA with Sidak's multiple comparisons tests. TCRdb holds this immuneACCESS table with in-frame rearrangements only. Some clones are missing; in checked studies, unresolved V genes explain under half, and the rest has no known cause. That table is the source of V, J and clone size, and D and trimming were worked out from the DNA. The sample profile shows approximately 170,000 clones; roughly 90% of them were found once. The ten top clones hold around 1.7% of the sample.

Material: peripheral blood, obtained on day 0 of AZD1222 vaccination. The clonotype comes from an adult in good health. The rearranged segments are TRBV5-1 and TRBJ2-1; the D segment could be TRBD1, given 6 matching bases. The CDR3: CASSLDGTTYNEQFF. The DNA sequence reads TGCGCCAGCAGCTTGGACGGGACAACCTACAATGAGCAGTTCTTC.